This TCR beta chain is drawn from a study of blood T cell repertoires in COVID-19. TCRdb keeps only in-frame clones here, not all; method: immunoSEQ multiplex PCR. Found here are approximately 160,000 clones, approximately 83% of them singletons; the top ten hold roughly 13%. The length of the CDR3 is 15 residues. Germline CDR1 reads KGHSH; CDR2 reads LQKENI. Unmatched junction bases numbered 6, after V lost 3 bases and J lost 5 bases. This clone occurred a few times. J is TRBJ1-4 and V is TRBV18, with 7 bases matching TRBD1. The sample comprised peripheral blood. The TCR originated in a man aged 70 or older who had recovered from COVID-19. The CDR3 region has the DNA TGTGCCAGCTCACCTCCGGGACAGTCAAATGAAAAACTGTTTTTT. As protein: CASSPPGQSNEKLFF.